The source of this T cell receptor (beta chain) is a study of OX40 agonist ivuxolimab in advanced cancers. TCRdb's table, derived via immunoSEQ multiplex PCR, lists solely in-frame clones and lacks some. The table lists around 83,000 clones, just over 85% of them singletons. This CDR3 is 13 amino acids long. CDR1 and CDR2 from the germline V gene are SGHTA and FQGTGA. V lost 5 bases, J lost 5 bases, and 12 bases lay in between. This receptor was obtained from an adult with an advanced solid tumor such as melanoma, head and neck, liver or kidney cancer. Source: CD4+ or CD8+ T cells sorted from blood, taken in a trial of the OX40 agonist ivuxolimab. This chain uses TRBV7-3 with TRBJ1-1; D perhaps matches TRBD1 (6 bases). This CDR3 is CASSTNRDTEAFF. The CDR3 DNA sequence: TGTGCCAGCAGCACCAACAGGGATACTGAAGCTTTCTTT.